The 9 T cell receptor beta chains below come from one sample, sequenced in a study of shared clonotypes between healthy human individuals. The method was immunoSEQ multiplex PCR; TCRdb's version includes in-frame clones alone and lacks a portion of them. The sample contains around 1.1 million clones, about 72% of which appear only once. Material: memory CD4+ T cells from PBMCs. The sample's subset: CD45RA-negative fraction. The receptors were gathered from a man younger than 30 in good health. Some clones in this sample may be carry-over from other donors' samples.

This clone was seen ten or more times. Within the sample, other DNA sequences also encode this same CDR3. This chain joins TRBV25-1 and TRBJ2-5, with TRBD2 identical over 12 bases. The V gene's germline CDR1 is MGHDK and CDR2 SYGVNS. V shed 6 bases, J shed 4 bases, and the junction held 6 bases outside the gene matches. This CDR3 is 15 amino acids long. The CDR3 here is CASSRLAGVGETQYF. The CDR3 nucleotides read TGTGCCAGCAGCCGACTAGCGGGAGTAGGAGAGACCCAGTACTTC.

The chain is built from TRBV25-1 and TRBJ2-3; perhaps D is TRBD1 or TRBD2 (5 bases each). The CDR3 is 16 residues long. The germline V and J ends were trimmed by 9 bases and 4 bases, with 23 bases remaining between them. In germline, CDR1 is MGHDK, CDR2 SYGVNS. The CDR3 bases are TGTGCCAGTCAATCATTCGGGAATATAGGGGCAGATACGCAGTATTTT. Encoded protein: CASQSFGNIGADTQYF.

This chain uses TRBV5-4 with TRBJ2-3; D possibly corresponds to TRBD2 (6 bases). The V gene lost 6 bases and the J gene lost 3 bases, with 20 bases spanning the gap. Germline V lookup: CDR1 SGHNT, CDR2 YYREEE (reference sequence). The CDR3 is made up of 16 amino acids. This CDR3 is CASTPGGVASTDTQYF. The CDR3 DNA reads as TGTGCCAGCACTCCAGGAGGGGTTGCCAGTACAGATACGCAGTATTTT.

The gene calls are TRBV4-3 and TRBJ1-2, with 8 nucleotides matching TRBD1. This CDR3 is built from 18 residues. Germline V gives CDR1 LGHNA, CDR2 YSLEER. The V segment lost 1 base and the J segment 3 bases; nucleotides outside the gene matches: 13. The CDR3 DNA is TGCGCCAGCAGCCAAGTCCCGGGAGAGGACAGGGATCACTATGGCTACACCTTC. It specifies CASSQVPGEDRDHYGYTF.

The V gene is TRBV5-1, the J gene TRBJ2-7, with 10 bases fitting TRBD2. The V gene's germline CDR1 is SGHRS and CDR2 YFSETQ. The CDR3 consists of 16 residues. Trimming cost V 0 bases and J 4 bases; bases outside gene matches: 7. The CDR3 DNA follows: TGCGCCAGCAGCTTGGCCCTGTCTAGCGGGAGTTACGAGCAGTACTTC. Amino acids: CASSLALSSGSYEQYF.

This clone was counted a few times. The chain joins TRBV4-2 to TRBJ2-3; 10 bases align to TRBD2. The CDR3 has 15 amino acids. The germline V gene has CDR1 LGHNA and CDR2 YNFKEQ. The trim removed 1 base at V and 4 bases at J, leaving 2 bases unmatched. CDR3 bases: TGTGCCAGCAGCCAAGCCCTAGCGGGAGCAGATACGCAGTATTTT. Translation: CASSQALAGADTQYF.

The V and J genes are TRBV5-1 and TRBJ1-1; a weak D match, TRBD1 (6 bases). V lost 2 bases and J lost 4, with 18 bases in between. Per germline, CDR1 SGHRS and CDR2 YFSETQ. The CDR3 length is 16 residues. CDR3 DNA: TGCGCCAGCAGCTTTGGACCCAAGGGGGAGAGCACTGAAGCTTTCTTT. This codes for CASSFGPKGESTEAFF.

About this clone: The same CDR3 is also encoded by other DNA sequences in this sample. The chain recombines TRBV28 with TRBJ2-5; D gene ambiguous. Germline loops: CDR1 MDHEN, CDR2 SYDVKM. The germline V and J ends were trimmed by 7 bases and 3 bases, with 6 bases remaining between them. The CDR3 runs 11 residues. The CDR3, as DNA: TGTGCCAGCACCTCTGAAGAGACCCAGTACTTC. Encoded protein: CASTSEETQYF.

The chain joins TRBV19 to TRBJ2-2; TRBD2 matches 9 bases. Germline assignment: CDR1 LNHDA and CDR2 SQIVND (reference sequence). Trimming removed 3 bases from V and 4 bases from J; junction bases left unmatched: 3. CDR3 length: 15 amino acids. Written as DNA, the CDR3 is TGTGCCAGTAGTATTGGCGGGAGGGGCACCGGGGAGCTGTTTTTT. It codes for CASSIGGRGTGELFF.